One T cell receptor beta chain is described in this entry. Germline values: CDR1 SGHAT, CDR2 FQNNGV. The CDR3 is made up of 22 amino acids. V shed 6 bases, J shed 2 bases, and the junction held 26 bases outside the gene matches. The data were obtained in a study of control samples from healthy donors and cancer patients. The assay was immunoSEQ multiplex PCR, and TCRdb's table has in-frame clones only and misses some. The sample has about 120,000 clones; approximately 90% are singletons. The sequenced sample consisted of blood. The chain is built from TRBV11-2 and TRBJ2-3; 10 positions match TRBD1. The sequence came from a woman younger than 30 in good health. CDR3 sequence: CASSSHPSRDRGLLPYTDTQYF. Written as DNA, the CDR3 is TGTGCCAGCAGTTCCCACCCCTCGAGGGACAGGGGACTACTACCCTACACAGATACGCAGTATTTT. Filled out from reference TRBV11-2 and TRBJ2-3, the complete variable domain reads EAGVAQSPRYKIIEKRQSVAFWCNPISGHATLYWYQQILGQGPKLLIQFQNNGVVDDSQLPKDRFSAERLKGVDSTLKIQPAKLEDSAVYLCASSSHPSRDRGLLPYTDTQYFGPGTRLTVL.